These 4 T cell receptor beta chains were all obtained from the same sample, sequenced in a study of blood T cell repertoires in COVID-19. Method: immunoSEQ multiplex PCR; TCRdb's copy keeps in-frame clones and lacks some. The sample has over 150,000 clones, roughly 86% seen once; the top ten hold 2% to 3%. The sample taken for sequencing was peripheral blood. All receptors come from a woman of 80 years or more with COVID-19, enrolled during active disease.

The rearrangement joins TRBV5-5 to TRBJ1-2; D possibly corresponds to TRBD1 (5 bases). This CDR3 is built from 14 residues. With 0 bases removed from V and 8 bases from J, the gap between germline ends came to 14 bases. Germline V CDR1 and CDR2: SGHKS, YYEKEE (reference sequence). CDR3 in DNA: TGTGCCAGCAGCTTGGAGGGGAGGGGTAGCGGCTACACCTTC. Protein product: CASSLEGRGSGYTF. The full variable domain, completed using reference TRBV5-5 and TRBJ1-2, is DAGVTQSPTHLIKTRGQQVTLRCSPISGHKSVSWYQQVLGQGPQFIFQYYEKEERGRGNFPDRFSARQFPNYSSELNVNALLLGDSALYLCASSLEGRGSGYTFGSGTRLTVV.

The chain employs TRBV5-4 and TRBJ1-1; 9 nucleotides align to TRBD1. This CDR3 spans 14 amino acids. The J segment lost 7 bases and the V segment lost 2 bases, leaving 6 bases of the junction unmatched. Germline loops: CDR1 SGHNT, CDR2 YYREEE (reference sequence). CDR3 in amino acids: CASSLGTGRDEAFF. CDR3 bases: TGTGCCAGCAGCTTAGGGACAGGGAGGGATGAAGCTTTCTTT.

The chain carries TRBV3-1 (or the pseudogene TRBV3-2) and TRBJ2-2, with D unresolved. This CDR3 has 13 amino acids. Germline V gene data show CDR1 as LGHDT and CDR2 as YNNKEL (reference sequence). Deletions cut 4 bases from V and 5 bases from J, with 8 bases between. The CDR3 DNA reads TGTGCCAGCAGCCGGAGTAGAACCGGGGAGCTGTTTTTT. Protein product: CASSRSRTGELFF.

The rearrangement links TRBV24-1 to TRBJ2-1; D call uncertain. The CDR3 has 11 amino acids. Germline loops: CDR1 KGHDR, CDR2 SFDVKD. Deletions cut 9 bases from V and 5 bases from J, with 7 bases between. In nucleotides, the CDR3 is TGTGCCACCGAGATGCACAATGAGCAGTTCTTC. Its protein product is CATEMHNEQFF.